This is a list of T cell receptor beta chains from one sample in a study of T cells in Graves' hyperthyroidism and ophthalmopathy. One entry per CDR3 protein, called by TCRdb with MiXCR from the multiplex PCR reads. The table includes some 180,000 distinct CDR3 sequences, about a sixth detected once. Sequenced material: blood. These receptors were obtained from a woman aged 50 to 65 with Graves' hyperthyroidism. The CDR3 runs from the conserved cysteine through the conserved F or W. The D gene is left open where the match is weak. Some rows have no size entry. The others give once, few or many, or a class for an expanded clone.

J: TRBJ1-1; length: 14; D: -; size: -; V: TRBV6-2/TRBV6-3; CDR3: CASSYGGAPTEAFF; DNA: TGTGCCAGCAGTTACGGGGGGGCGCCCACTGAAGCTTTCTTT
J: TRBJ2-3; length: 15; D: TRBD2; size: few; V: TRBV9; CDR3: CASSVAGLVADTQYF; DNA: TGTGCCAGCAGCGTAGCGGGACTAGTAGCAGATACGCAGTATTTT
J: TRBJ1-1; length: 14; D: -; size: many; V: TRBV9; CDR3: CASSEGNRAGSAFF; DNA: TGTGCCAGCAGCGAGGGGAACAGGGCAGGTTCCGCTTTCTTT
J: TRBJ2-1; length: 15; D: TRBD1; size: many; V: TRBV5-1; CDR3: CASSADRVATDEQFF; DNA: TGCGCCAGCAGCGCGGACAGGGTGGCTACAGATGAGCAGTTCTTC
J: TRBJ1-4; length: 15; D: -; size: many; V: TRBV7-6; CDR3: CASSFDSATNEKLFF; DNA: TGTGCCAGCAGCTTTGACAGCGCAACTAATGAAAAACTGTTTTTT
J: TRBJ1-2; length: 13; D: -; size: many; V: TRBV5-1; CDR3: CASRVTGLMGYTF; DNA: TGCGCCAGCCGGGTTACGGGACTAATGGGCTACACCTTC
J: TRBJ2-2; length: 15; D: TRBD1; size: few; V: TRBV9; CDR3: CASSPTGSGTGELFF; DNA: TGTGCCAGCAGTCCGACAGGGTCGGGCACCGGGGAGCTGTTTTTT
J: TRBJ2-1; length: 13; D: TRBD1; size: many; V: TRBV27; CDR3: CASRQTGYNEQFF; DNA: TGTGCCAGCAGACAGACAGGGTACAATGAGCAGTTCTTC
J: TRBJ1-5; length: 13; D: -; size: -; V: TRBV2; CDR3: CANDDGVRQPQHF; DNA: TGTGCCAACGACGATGGGGTAAGGCAGCCCCAGCATTTT
J: TRBJ2-7; length: 14; D: -; size: -; V: TRBV6-1; CDR3: CASSPGAYNYEQYF; DNA: TGTGCCAGCAGTCCCGGGGCCTATAACTACGAGCAGTACTTC
J: TRBJ1-2; length: 12; D: -; size: many; V: TRBV29-1; CDR3: CSVDDGAYGYTF; DNA: TGCAGCGTTGATGACGGGGCCTATGGCTACACCTTC
J: TRBJ2-2; length: 15; D: -; size: many; V: TRBV28; CDR3: CASSAPDRNTGELFF; DNA: TGTGCCAGCTCCGCCCCAGACCGCAACACCGGGGAGCTGTTTTTT
J: TRBJ2-7; length: 15; D: TRBD1; size: many; V: TRBV19; CDR3: CASSSGTGVSYEQYF; DNA: TGTGCCAGTAGTTCAGGGACAGGTGTCTCCTACGAGCAGTACTTC
J: TRBJ1-1; length: 16; D: TRBD1; size: many; V: TRBV5-1; CDR3: CASSLPGTGSGTEAFF; DNA: TGCGCCAGCAGCTTACCCGGGACAGGGTCTGGCACTGAAGCTTTCTTT
J: TRBJ1-6; length: 15; D: -; size: -; V: TRBV4-1; CDR3: CASSQWLRTNSPLHF; DNA: TGCGCCAGCAGCCAATGGTTGAGGACCAATTCACCCCTCCACTTT
J: TRBJ1-2; length: 13; D: TRBD1; size: many; V: TRBV7-2; CDR3: CASSLGQAFGYTF; DNA: TGTGCCAGCAGCCTTGGACAGGCATTTGGCTACACCTTC